This T cell receptor (beta chain) was sequenced during a study of blood T cell repertoires in COVID-19. Overall study context: Samples representing acute and convalescent COVID-19 were sourced from the United States, Italy and Spain.

This clone came up a few times. CDR1 SNHLY and CDR2 FYNNEI come from the germline V gene. This CDR3 contains 12 residues. Trimming cost V 2 bases and J 2 bases, with 4 bases left between them. Generated by immunoSEQ multiplex PCR, the TCRdb table keeps only in-frame clones and is missing some. The sample yields roughly 150,000 clones, just under 80% seen once. This sequence originates from a woman of 80 years or more with acute or convalescent COVID-19. Sequenced: peripheral blood. This chain joins TRBV2 and TRBJ2-7, with D unresolved. This CDR3 is CASSEFAYEQYF. The CDR3 DNA follows: TGTGCCAGCAGTGAATTCGCCTACGAGCAGTACTTC.